The 9 T cell receptor beta chains below come from one sample, sequenced in a study of blood T cell repertoires in COVID-19. Some clones are missing from TCRdb's copy, which holds only in-frame ones; the method was immunoSEQ multiplex PCR. The sample lists tens of thousands of clones, about 83% occurring once. Sequencing used peripheral blood. The source of these receptors is a man aged 65 to 79 with COVID-19, enrolled during active disease.

This sequence joins TRBV30 and TRBJ1-2; D uncertain. Germline lookup yields CDR1 GTSNPN and CDR2 SVGIG (reference sequence). The CDR3 sequence is 15 residues long. V was clipped by 2 bases and J by 4 bases, with 17 bases between them. CDR3 bases: TGTGCCTGGAGTCCACCCAGGCTTCCAGGCTATGGCTACACCTTC. This translates into CAWSPPRLPGYGYTF.

CDR3 protein: CASSSFYNYGYTF. The CDR3 DNA reads as TGTGCCAGCAGTTCCTTTTATAACTATGGCTACACCTTC. The chain couples TRBV6-5 to TRBJ1-2; D not certain. The CDR3 covers 13 residues. V lost 4 bases to trimming and J lost 1 base, with 7 bases between them. Germline CDR1 and CDR2: MNHEY and SVGAGI.

This clone has a handful of counts. The chain employs TRBV28 and TRBJ2-5, with D tentatively TRBD2 (6 bases). Germline V CDR1 and CDR2: MDHEN, SYDVKM. This CDR3 region has 15 residues. V lost 6 bases and J lost 4, with 18 bases in between. CDR3 amino acids: CASSPRAGRGETQYF. The CDR3 DNA follows: TGTGCCAGCAGCCCCCGGGCGGGACGGGGAGAGACCCAGTACTTC.

This clone has only a few counts. The chain employs TRBV7-8 and TRBJ2-7; weak D call: TRBD2 (7 bases). CDR1 is SGHVS, CDR2 FQNEAQ, per germline. Trimming took 0 bases from V and 4 from J, leaving 19 bases between them. The CDR3 is 17 residues long. CDR3 sequence (DNA): TGTGCCAGCAGCTTAGCGCATAAGGGGGGGACCTCTTACGAGCAGTACTTC. Translating it yields CASSLAHKGGTSYEQYF.

The rearrangement joins TRBV7-2 to TRBJ2-2, with 7 bases lining up with TRBD2. CDR3 length: 19 residues. V was clipped by 1 base and J by 6 bases; unmatched bases: 17. Germline CDR1 reads SGHTA; CDR2 reads FQGNSA. The DNA for the CDR3 is TGTGCCAGCAGCTTAGAGGCGTTCGGACTAGTTGGTGAGGCCGGGGAGCTGTTTTTT. Encoded protein: CASSLEAFGLVGEAGELFF.

The V and J genes are TRBV6-2 or TRBV6-3 and TRBJ1-2, with a tentative D call TRBD1 (5 bases). Germline V gene data show CDR1 as MNHEY and CDR2 as SVGEGT. Trimming left V 5 bases short and J 7 bases short, with 11 bases between. CDR3 length: 12 residues. CDR3 in DNA: TGTGCCAGCAGTCAACAGGCTCGTGGCTACACCTTC. Its protein is CASSQQARGYTF.

The J gene is TRBJ1-1, the V gene TRBV10-3; D might be TRBD1 (6 bases). Deletions cut 6 bases from V and 2 bases from J, with 13 bases between. This CDR3 is built from 14 residues. Germline CDR1 ENHRY, CDR2 SYGVKD. This chain's CDR3 is CAIRDGQSNTEAFF. For the CDR3, the DNA is TGTGCCATCAGGGATGGACAGAGCAACACTGAAGCTTTCTTT.

The J gene is TRBJ1-1, the V gene TRBV4-3, with 8 bases lining up with TRBD1. V lost 1 base to trimming and J lost 7 bases; unmatched junction nucleotides: 5. Germline V gives CDR1 LGHNA, CDR2 YSLEER. The CDR3 is 14 residues long. The CDR3 loop reads CASSQVGQEDEAFF. The CDR3 DNA reads as TGCGCCAGCAGCCAAGTGGGACAGGAGGATGAAGCTTTCTTT.

V usage is TRBV5-6 and J usage is TRBJ2-5, with 13 bases identical to TRBD2. Germline CDR1 reads SGHDT; CDR2 reads YYEEEE. The trim removed 3 bases at V and 5 bases at J, leaving 7 bases unmatched. The CDR3 runs to 16 residues. CDR3 protein: CASSSRMTSGGETQYF. For the CDR3, the DNA is TGTGCCAGCAGCTCCCGAATGACTAGCGGGGGGGAGACCCAGTACTTC.